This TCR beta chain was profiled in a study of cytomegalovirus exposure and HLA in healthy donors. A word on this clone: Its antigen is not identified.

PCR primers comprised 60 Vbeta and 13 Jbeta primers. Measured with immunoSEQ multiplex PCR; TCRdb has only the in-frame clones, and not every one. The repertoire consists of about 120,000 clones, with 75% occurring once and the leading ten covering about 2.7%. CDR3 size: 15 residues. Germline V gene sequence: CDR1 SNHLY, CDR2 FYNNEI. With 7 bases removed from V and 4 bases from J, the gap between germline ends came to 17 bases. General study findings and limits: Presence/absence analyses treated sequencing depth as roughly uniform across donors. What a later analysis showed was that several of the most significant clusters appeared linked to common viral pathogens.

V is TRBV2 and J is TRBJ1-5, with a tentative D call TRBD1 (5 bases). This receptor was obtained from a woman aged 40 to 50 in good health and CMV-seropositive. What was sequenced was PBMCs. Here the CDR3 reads CASTVTGTPNQPQHF. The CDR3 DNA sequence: TGTGCCAGCACGGTAACCGGGACTCCAAATCAGCCCCAGCATTTT.